These 13 T cell receptor beta chains originate from one sample sequenced in a study of Graves' ophthalmopathy and Graves' hyperthyroidism. Amplifying from RNA transcripts, the study obtained TCR beta CDR3 regions. HTBI-primed first-round RT-PCR preceded second-round multiplex PCR. TCRdb itself ran the multiplex PCR reads through MiXCR, one entry per CDR3 protein. The table includes about 550,000 distinct CDR3 sequences, under 45% detected once. Sequencing used peripheral blood or thyroid tissue (not recorded which). Every receptor here comes from an adult man with Graves' hyperthyroidism.

The chain uses TRBV29-1 and TRBJ1-1, with TRBD1 matching 7 bases. This CDR3 contains 13 residues. The germline gives CDR1 SQVTM, CDR2 ANQGSEA. After removal of 4 bases from V and 6 bases from J, the junction contained 8 bases not matched to a gene. The CDR3 DNA sequence: TGCAGCGTTGGAAGTGGGACAGCTGCTGAAGCTTTCTTT. Protein sequence: CSVGSGTAAEAFF.

This clonotype was seen at least ten times. V is TRBV7-8 and J is TRBJ2-7, with TRBD1 matching over 9 bases. The CDR3 length is 13 residues. Germline CDR1 SGHVS, CDR2 FQNEAQ. V trimming: 5 bases; J trimming: 3 bases; junction bases outside the gene matches: 2. The CDR3, as DNA: TGTGCCAGCAGCCAGGACAGGGGCTACGAGCAGTACTTC. This gives the protein CASSQDRGYEQYF.

This clonotype has ten or more counts. This chain joins TRBV5-1 and TRBJ1-1; tentative D call: TRBD1 (5 bases). This CDR3 region has 14 residues. Germline V gene sequence: CDR1 SGHRS, CDR2 YFSETQ. V was cut by 0 bases and J by 6 bases, with 12 bases left in between. CDR3 in amino acids: CASSLAIQGSEAFF. The CDR3 bases are TGCGCCAGCAGCTTGGCTATTCAGGGCTCTGAAGCTTTCTTT.

This clonotype was observed a single time. A clone one base away is much larger, so this may be a read error. The chain links TRBV5-8 to TRBJ2-7, with TRBD1 identical over 8 bases. The CDR3 loop spans 15 amino acids. Germline loops: CDR1 SGHTS, CDR2 YDEGEE. The CDR3 bases are TGTGCCAGCAGCTTAAGGAGGCAGGGGGCGGACGAGCAGTGCTTC. It is translated as CASSLRRQGADEQCF.

The sample holds many counts of this clonotype. The chain uses TRBV19 and TRBJ2-7, with D possibly matching TRBD2 (5 bases). V gave up 2 bases and J gave up 7 bases, with 9 bases separating them. The CDR3 is 12 residues long. Germline assignment: CDR1 LNHDA and CDR2 SQIVND (reference sequence). The chain's CDR3 is CASSIFEGEQYF. The CDR3 DNA reads as TGTGCCAGTAGTATATTTGAGGGTGAGCAGTACTTC.

This clonotype was detected only once. The J gene is TRBJ1-6, the V gene TRBV7-9; 8 nucleotides match TRBD1. From germline, CDR1 is SEHNR and CDR2 FQNEAQ (reference sequence). Trimming cost V 5 bases and J 5 bases; bases outside gene matches: 8. The CDR3 spans 16 residues. The chain's CDR3 is CASSVTGGQDNSPLHF. CDR3 DNA: TGTGCCAGCAGCGTGACCGGGGGACAGGATAATTCACCCCTCCACTTT.

On this clonotype itself: One end of the junction fails to match germline, which may point to a read error. The V and J genes are TRBV14 and TRBJ2-7; tentative D call: TRBD2 (6 bases). The V gene's germline CDR1 is SGHDN and CDR2 FVKESK. This CDR3 spans 17 amino acids. Written as DNA, the CDR3 is TGTGCCAGCGGCCAATTCGGGGAGCTGGCGGGAAACTACGAGCAGTACTTC. This encodes CASGQFGELAGNYEQYF.

The genes are TRBV2 and TRBJ1-1, with D hard to call. Germline V CDR1 and CDR2: SNHLY, FYNNEI. The CDR3 is 13 amino acids. V lost 6 bases, J lost 2 bases, and 10 bases lay in between. CDR3 in amino acids: CASSPRYNTEAFF. The CDR3 DNA reads as TGTGCCAGCAGCCCCAGATATAACACTGAAGCTTTCTTT.

The gene calls are TRBV6-5 and TRBJ1-1, with D hard to call. CDR3 length equals 12 residues. With 5 bases removed from V and 5 bases from J, the gap between germline ends came to 9 bases. Germline V CDR1 and CDR2: MNHEY, SVGAGI. Here the CDR3 reads CASSPPGTEAFF. The CDR3 DNA reads as TGTGCCAGCAGTCCGCCGGGGACTGAAGCTTTCTTT.

This clonotype was detected ten times or more. The chain joins TRBV20-1 to TRBJ1-4, with D unresolved. Germline assignment: CDR1 DFQATT and CDR2 SNEGSKA (reference sequence). The CDR3 spans 13 residues. V shed 3 bases and J shed 8 bases, with 13 bases lying between them. The CDR3: CSARDDLGEKLFF. The CDR3 nucleotides are TGCAGTGCTAGGGACGATCTAGGGGAAAAACTGTTTTTT.

This clonotype was picked up many times. Here the CDR3 reads CASSQGATGGGQTQYF. CDR3 sequence (DNA): TGTGCCAGCAGCCAAGGAGCCACAGGGGGCGGGCAGACCCAGTACTTC. The chain has TRBV4-2 and TRBJ2-5; 9 bases line up with TRBD1. The CDR3 has 16 residues. The germline V gene has CDR1 LGHNA and CDR2 YNFKEQ. J lost 6 bases, V lost 1 base, and 9 bases had no gene match.

V and J are TRBV29-1 and TRBJ2-7; no firm D call. The V end lost 4 bases, the J end lost 1 base, and 8 bases lay between the germline ends. The CDR3 runs 12 residues. Per the germline V gene, CDR1 is SQVTM and CDR2 is ANQGSEA. The CDR3 region has the DNA TGCAGCGTTGCCGAACAGTCCTACGAGCAGTACTTC. It codes for CSVAEQSYEQYF.

This clonotype was detected many times. This rearrangement joins TRBV29-1 to TRBJ1-4; 9 bases are a match to TRBD1. Germline trimming cut 7 bases from V and 15 bases from J; bases unmatched to any gene: 9. The CDR3 spans 11 residues. CDR1 is SQVTM, CDR2 ANQGSEA, per germline. CDR3 sequence reads: CSASSDRGMFF. In nucleotides, the CDR3 is TGCAGCGCATCCTCCGACAGGGGGATGTTTTTT.